The next 20 T cell receptor beta chains were all read from a single sample in a study of T cell responses to AZD1222 COVID-19 vaccine. Libraries were prepared by immunoSEQ multiplex PCR; TCRdb keeps only in-frame clonotypes and omits some of them. The sample shows about 120,000 clones, around 88% of them seen only once. The sequences come from peripheral blood, collected 28 days after the second AZD1222 dose. These receptors all come from an adult who received the AZD1222 COVID-19 vaccine.

V gene TRBV29-1 combines with J gene TRBJ2-7; D is uncertain. The CDR3 consists of 15 residues. Trimming took off 8 bases at V and 1 base at J, with 21 bases between the two ends. The V gene's germline CDR1 is SQVTM and CDR2 ANQGSEA. Here the CDR3 DNA reads TGCAGCATCTCCCGGGCCAGCCTTCTTTCCTACGAGCAGTACTTC. Residues: CSISRASLLSYEQYF.

The DNA of the CDR3 is TGTGCCACCCCCAAGGCGGTTCTAAGCGCGAGCTCCTACAATGAGCAGTTCTTC. Amino acids: CATPKAVLSASSYNEQFF. The rearrangement uses TRBV19 and TRBJ2-1; no clear D. Trimming removed 10 bases from V and 0 bases from J, with 25 bases in between. The CDR3 spans 18 residues. Germline V lookup: CDR1 LNHDA, CDR2 SQIVND (reference sequence).

CDR3 in amino acids: CASSHQGGQGFGEQFF. CDR3 DNA sequence: TGTGCCAGCAGCCACCAGGGGGGACAGGGGTTCGGTGAGCAGTTCTTC. The gene calls are TRBV9 and TRBJ2-1; 10 bases align to TRBD1. CDR3 length equals 16 residues. Trimming took 4 bases from V and 9 from J; bases not matched to a gene: 13. Germline CDR1 reads SGDLS; CDR2 reads YYNGEE.

V and J are TRBV21-1 and TRBJ2-7. TRBV21-1 is labeled a pseudogene. CDR3 length: 14 residues. The chain's CDR3 is CASSKAVPSYEQYF. The CDR3 coding sequence is TGTGCCAGCAGCAAAGCGGTCCCCTCCTACGAGCAGTACTTC.

V usage is TRBV2 and J usage is TRBJ2-7, with D possibly TRBD2 on 6 matching bases. The V end lost 8 bases, the J end lost 1 base, and 6 bases lay between the germline ends. CDR3 length equals 11 residues. Germline V gene data show CDR1 as SNHLY and CDR2 as FYNNEI. CDR3 protein: CASAGSYEQYF. For the CDR3, the DNA is TGTGCCAGCGCGGGATCCTACGAGCAGTACTTC.

The chain uses TRBV5-8 and TRBJ2-7; D unclear. Trimming removed 0 bases at V and 3 bases at J, with 7 bases between. This CDR3 is 13 amino acids long. Germline CDR1 and CDR2: SGHTS and YDEGEE. The CDR3 region has the DNA TGTGCCAGCAGCTTGGCCAAGAACTACGAGCAGTACTTC. It specifies CASSLAKNYEQYF. The full variable domain, its missing parts supplied by reference TRBV5-8 and TRBJ2-7, is EAGVTQSPTHLIKTRGQQATLRCSPISGHTSVYWYQQALGLGLQFLLWYDEGEERNRGNFPPRFSGRQFPNYSSELNVNALELEDSALYLCASSLAKNYEQYFGPGTRLTVT.

This clone showed up just once. This chain joins TRBV28 and TRBJ1-1, with D hard to call. Per the germline V gene, CDR1 is MDHEN and CDR2 is SYDVKM. Trimming took off 3 bases at V and 5 bases at J, with 13 bases between the two ends. The CDR3 runs to 14 residues. This CDR3 is CASSFRPTGTEAFF. CDR3 DNA sequence: TGTGCCAGCAGTTTCCGGCCAACGGGTACTGAAGCTTTCTTT.

This chain uses TRBV2 with TRBJ2-5, with TRBD1 matching over 7 bases. The germline V gene has CDR1 SNHLY and CDR2 FYNNEI. V lost 6 bases to trimming and J lost 1 base; unmatched junction nucleotides: 5. This CDR3 spans 14 amino acids. The CDR3 region has the DNA TGTGCCAGCAGCGTGGACAGGATCCAAGAGACCCAGTACTTC. Residues: CASSVDRIQETQYF.

The chain carries TRBV29-1 and TRBJ2-7; D uncertain. The CDR3 is 11 residues long. In germline, CDR1 is SQVTM, CDR2 ANQGSEA. Trimming removed 4 bases from V and 2 bases from J, with 6 bases in between. The CDR3 loop reads CSVAAAYEQYF. The CDR3 region has the DNA TGCAGCGTTGCGGCTGCCTACGAGCAGTACTTC.

The chain employs TRBV28 and TRBJ2-2; D not certain. Germline V gene lookup returns CDR1 MDHEN and CDR2 SYDVKM. The CDR3 spans 12 residues. V gave up 6 bases and J gave up 2 bases, with 4 bases separating them. CDR3 residues: CASSQNTGELFF. CDR3 coding DNA: TGTGCCAGCAGCCAAAACACCGGGGAGCTGTTTTTT.

The V and J genes are TRBV2 and TRBJ1-2, with 7 bases that match TRBD1. Germline lookup yields CDR1 SNHLY and CDR2 FYNNEI. The ends lost 4 bases at V and 4 bases at J; junction bases unmatched: 6. This CDR3 contains 14 residues. CDR3 sequence (DNA): TGTGCCAGCAGTGGACAGGGCGGTGGCTATGGCTACACCTTC. This encodes CASSGQGGGYGYTF.

The chain couples TRBV19 to TRBJ1-1, with no clear D. The germline CDR1 and CDR2 sequences are LNHDA and SQIVND (reference sequence). Trimming took off 4 bases at V and 0 bases at J, with 9 bases between the two ends. The CDR3 length is 14 residues. The DNA for the CDR3 is TGTGCCAGTAGTAAAGAGCGGATGAACACTGAAGCTTTCTTT. As protein: CASSKERMNTEAFF. The full variable domain, rest sourced from reference TRBV19 and TRBJ1-1, is DGGITQSPKYLFRKEGQNVTLSCEQNLNHDAMYWYRQDPGQGLRLIYYSQIVNDFQKGDIAEGYSVSREKKESFPLTVTSAQKNPTAFYLCASSKERMNTEAFFGQGTRLTVV.

The V gene is TRBV7-6, the J gene TRBJ2-5; 11 bases map to TRBD1. Trimming cost V 5 bases and J 4 bases; bases outside gene matches: 6. Germline V gives CDR1 SGHVS, CDR2 FNYEAQ. The CDR3 is 15 amino acids. As DNA, the CDR3 is TGTGCCAGCAGCCCCGGACAGGGGGCTGGAGAGACCCAGTACTTC. This encodes CASSPGQGAGETQYF. Full variable domain (outside the CDR3, taken from reference TRBV7-6 and TRBJ2-5): GAGVSQSPRYKVTKRGQDVALRCDPISGHVSLYWYRQALGQGPEFLTYFNYEAQQDKSGLPNDRFSAERPEGSISTLTIQRTEQRDSAMYRCASSPGQGAGETQYFGPGTRLLVL.

The chain combines TRBV6-5 with TRBJ2-5; TRBD1 matches at 8 bases. V dropped 0 bases and J dropped 5; count of bases not matched to a gene: 8. CDR1 is MNHEY, CDR2 SVGAGI, per germline. This CDR3 is built from 16 residues. CDR3 bases: TGTGCCAGCAGTTACTCAGGACAGGGAGGAGGGGAGACCCAGTACTTC. It translates to CASSYSGQGGGETQYF.

CDR3 sequence reads: CASSGTGGLNYGYTF. CDR3 nucleotides: TGTGCCAGCAGCGGGACAGGGGGTCTGAACTATGGCTACACCTTC. This chain connects TRBV6-5 to TRBJ1-2, with 11 bases matching TRBD1. The trim removed 6 bases at V and 2 bases at J, leaving 5 bases unmatched. Germline-derived CDR1 and CDR2 are MNHEY and SVGAGI. The CDR3 contains 15 residues.

The chain recombines TRBV25-1 with TRBJ1-2, with 8 bases identical to TRBD1. After removal of 5 bases from V and 4 bases from J, the junction contained 6 bases not matched to a gene. The germline V gene encodes CDR1 MGHDK and CDR2 SYGVNS. The CDR3 sequence is 14 residues long. CDR3 protein: CASSKQGVGYGYTF. The CDR3 coding sequence is TGTGCCAGCAGTAAACAGGGGGTAGGCTATGGCTACACCTTC.

The rearrangement joins TRBV4-1 to TRBJ2-3, with no clear D. There are 14 residues in the CDR3. Germline V CDR1 and CDR2: MGHRA, YSYEKL. Trimming took 3 bases from V and 4 from J, leaving 11 bases between them. The CDR3 coding sequence is TGCGCCAGCAGCCAGGGTCCTATGGCAGATACGCAGTATTTT. As protein: CASSQGPMADTQYF.

The J gene is TRBJ2-1, the V gene TRBV7-9; 9 nucleotides align to TRBD2. The V and J ends lost 0 bases and 6 bases, in that order; junction bases with no gene match: 3. The CDR3 covers 15 residues. Per the germline V gene, CDR1 is SEHNR and CDR2 is FQNEAQ (reference sequence). Here the CDR3 reads CASSLAGGRANEQFF. The DNA of the CDR3 is TGTGCCAGCAGCTTAGCTGGCGGGAGGGCCAATGAGCAGTTCTTC.

The V gene is TRBV4-2, the J gene TRBJ2-5; tentatively, D is TRBD1 or TRBD2 (5 bases each). The CDR3 loop spans 16 amino acids. Germline CDR1 LGHNA, CDR2 YNFKEQ. Trimming stripped 0 bases from V and 5 bases from J, with 16 bases between. The chain's CDR3 is CASSQDWDVVAETQYF. The CDR3 DNA follows: TGTGCCAGCAGCCAAGATTGGGACGTCGTTGCGGAGACCCAGTACTTC.

The table lists this clone with a few counts. The gene calls are TRBV4-1 and TRBJ1-5; perhaps TRBD1 as D (6 bases). The CDR3 loop spans 14 amino acids. Germline V gene sequence: CDR1 MGHRA, CDR2 YSYEKL. Between the trimmed V and J ends, which lost 3 bases and 6 bases, there was a span of 12 bases. The CDR3 spells CASSHGVRGQPQHF. The DNA of the CDR3 is TGCGCCAGCAGCCACGGTGTCAGGGGTCAGCCCCAGCATTTT.